The clone carrying this TCR beta chain has just a few counts. These data originate in a study of T cell changes during pregnancy in multiple sclerosis. The CDR3 loop spans 14 amino acids. Germline values: CDR1 MNHEY, CDR2 SMNVEV (reference sequence). V gave up 1 base and J gave up 2 bases, with 5 bases separating them. Profiled with immunoSEQ multiplex PCR; TCRdb holds only in-frame clones, not every one. Found here are about 55,000 clones, 85% to 90% of them singletons; the top ten hold 0.55% to 0.65%. Specimen: CD4+ T cells from peripheral blood mononuclear cells, collected in the first trimester of pregnancy. The TCR originated in a female donor with multiple sclerosis, enrolled in a pregnancy study. The chain has TRBV27 and TRBJ2-2; D gene ambiguous. Here the CDR3 reads CASSLWQNTGELFF. The CDR3 region has the DNA TGTGCCAGCAGTTTATGGCAAAACACCGGGGAGCTGTTTTTT.